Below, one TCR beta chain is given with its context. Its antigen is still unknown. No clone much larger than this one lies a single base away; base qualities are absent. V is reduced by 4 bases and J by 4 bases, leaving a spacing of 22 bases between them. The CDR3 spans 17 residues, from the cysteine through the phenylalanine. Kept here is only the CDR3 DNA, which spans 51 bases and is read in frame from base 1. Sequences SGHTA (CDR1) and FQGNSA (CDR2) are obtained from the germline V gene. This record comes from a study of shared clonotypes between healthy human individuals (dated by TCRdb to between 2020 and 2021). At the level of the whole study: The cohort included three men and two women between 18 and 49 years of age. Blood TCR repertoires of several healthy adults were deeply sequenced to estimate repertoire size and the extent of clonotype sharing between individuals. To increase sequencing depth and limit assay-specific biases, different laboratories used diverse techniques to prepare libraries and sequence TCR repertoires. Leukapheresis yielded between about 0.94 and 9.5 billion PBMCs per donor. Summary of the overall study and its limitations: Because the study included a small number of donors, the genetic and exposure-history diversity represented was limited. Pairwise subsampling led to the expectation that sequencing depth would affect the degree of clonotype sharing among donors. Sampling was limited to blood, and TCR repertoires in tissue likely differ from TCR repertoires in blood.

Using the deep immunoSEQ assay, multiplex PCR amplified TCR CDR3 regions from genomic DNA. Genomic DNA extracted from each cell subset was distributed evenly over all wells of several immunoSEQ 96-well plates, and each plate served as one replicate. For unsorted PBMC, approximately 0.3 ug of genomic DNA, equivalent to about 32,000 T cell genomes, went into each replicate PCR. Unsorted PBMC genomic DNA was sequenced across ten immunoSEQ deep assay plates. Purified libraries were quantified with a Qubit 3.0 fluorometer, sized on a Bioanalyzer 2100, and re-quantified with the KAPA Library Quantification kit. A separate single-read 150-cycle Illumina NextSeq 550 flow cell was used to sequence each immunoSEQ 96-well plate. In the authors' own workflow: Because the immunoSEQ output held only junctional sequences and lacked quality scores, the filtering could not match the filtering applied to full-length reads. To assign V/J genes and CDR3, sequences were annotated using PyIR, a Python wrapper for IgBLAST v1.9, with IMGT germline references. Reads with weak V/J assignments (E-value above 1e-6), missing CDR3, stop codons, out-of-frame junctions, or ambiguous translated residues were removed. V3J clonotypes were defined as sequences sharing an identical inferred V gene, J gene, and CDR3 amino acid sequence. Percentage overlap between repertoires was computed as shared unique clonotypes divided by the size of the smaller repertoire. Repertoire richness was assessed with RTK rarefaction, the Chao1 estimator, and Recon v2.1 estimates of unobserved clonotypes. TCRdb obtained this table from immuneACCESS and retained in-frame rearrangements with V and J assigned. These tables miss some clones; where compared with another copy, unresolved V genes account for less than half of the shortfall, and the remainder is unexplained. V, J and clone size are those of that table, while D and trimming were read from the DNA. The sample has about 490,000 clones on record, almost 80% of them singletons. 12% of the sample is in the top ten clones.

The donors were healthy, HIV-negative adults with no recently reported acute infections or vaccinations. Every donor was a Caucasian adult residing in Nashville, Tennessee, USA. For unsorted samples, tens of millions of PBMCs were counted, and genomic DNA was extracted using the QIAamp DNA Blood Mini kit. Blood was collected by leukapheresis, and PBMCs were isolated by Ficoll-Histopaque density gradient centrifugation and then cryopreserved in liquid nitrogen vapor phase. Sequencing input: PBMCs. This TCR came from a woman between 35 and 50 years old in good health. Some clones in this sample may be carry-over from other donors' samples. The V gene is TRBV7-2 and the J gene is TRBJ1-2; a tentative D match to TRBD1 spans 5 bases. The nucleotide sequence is TGTGCCAGCAGCTCGGGAGGGAGGAGGGACTTCCGCTATGGCTACACCTTC. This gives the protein CASSSGGRRDFRYGYTF. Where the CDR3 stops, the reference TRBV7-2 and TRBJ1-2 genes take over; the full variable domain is GAGVSQSPSNKVTEKGKDVELRCDPISGHTALYWYRQSLGQGLEFLIYFQGNSAPDKSGLPSDRFSAERTGGSVSTLTIQRTQQEDSAVYLCASSSGGRRDFRYGYTFGSGTRLTVV.